Listed below are T cell receptor beta chains from one sample, sequenced in a study of early T cells in non-severe SARS-CoV-2 infection. A single record per CDR3 protein comes from TCRdb applying MiXCR to the 5' RACE reads. The sample has some 64,000 distinct CDR3 sequences, around 20% seen once. The specimen comprised whole blood, sampled at baseline. These receptors originate from an adult who was a healthcare worker with PCR-confirmed SARS-CoV-2 infection or an uninfected control (not recorded which). CDR3s include the opening cysteine and the closing phenylalanine or tryptophan. Fields, in order: V gene, clone size, J gene, D gene, CDR3 DNA, CDR3 protein. The D gene is left open where the match is weak. Clone size is given for some rows only: seen once, a few or many times, or a class if the clone is expanded.

v_call: TRBV4-1
clone_size: few
j_call: TRBJ2-2
d_call: TRBD1
cdr3_nt: TGCGCCAGCAGCCAAGTCCATGGACAGGGGGTCGCCGGGGAGCTGTTTTTT
cdr3_aa: CASSQVHGQGVAGELFF

v_call: TRBV29-1
clone_size: few
j_call: TRBJ1-5
d_call: -
cdr3_nt: TGCAGTATAAGCGAGGGTAGACATCAGCCCCAGCATTTT
cdr3_aa: CSISEGRHQPQHF

v_call: TRBV11-3
clone_size: few
j_call: TRBJ2-7
d_call: -
cdr3_nt: TGTGCCAGCAGCTTAGGAGGGCAGGCGGGTATCGAGCAGTACTTC
cdr3_aa: CASSLGGQAGIEQYF

v_call: TRBV7-9
clone_size: -
j_call: TRBJ2-3
d_call: TRBD2
cdr3_nt: TGTGCCAGCAGCTTATCGCGGGGGAGACTGACTACAGATACGCAGTATTTT
cdr3_aa: CASSLSRGRLTTDTQYF

v_call: TRBV18
clone_size: many
j_call: TRBJ2-1
d_call: TRBD1
cdr3_nt: TGTGCCAGCTCACCCGGGACAGGGGTCCTAGGCAATGAGCAGTTCTTC
cdr3_aa: CASSPGTGVLGNEQFF

v_call: TRBV3-1
clone_size: -
j_call: TRBJ2-1
d_call: -
cdr3_nt: TGTGCCAGCAGCCAAGAATCAGACGTTCGCTACAATGAGCAGTTCTTC
cdr3_aa: CASSQESDVRYNEQFF

v_call: TRBV10-3
clone_size: -
j_call: TRBJ2-6
d_call: TRBD1
cdr3_nt: TGTGCCATCAGTGAAGGGACAGGGAAGACTGGGGCCAACGTCCTGACTTTC
cdr3_aa: CAISEGTGKTGANVLTF

v_call: TRBV5-1
clone_size: few
j_call: TRBJ2-3
d_call: -
cdr3_nt: TGCGCCAGCAGCCCCGGCCGCGGGGTGGGAGATACGCAGTATTTT
cdr3_aa: CASSPGRGVGDTQYF

v_call: TRBV3-1
clone_size: few
j_call: TRBJ1-2
d_call: -
cdr3_nt: TGTGCCAGCAGCCAAGATGCGGGCGGAGCTAACTATGGCTACACCTTC
cdr3_aa: CASSQDAGGANYGYTF

v_call: TRBV7-9
clone_size: -
j_call: TRBJ1-6
d_call: TRBD1
cdr3_nt: TGTGCCAGCAGCGGGACAGGGGGGTCACCCCTCCACTTT
cdr3_aa: CASSGTGGSPLHF